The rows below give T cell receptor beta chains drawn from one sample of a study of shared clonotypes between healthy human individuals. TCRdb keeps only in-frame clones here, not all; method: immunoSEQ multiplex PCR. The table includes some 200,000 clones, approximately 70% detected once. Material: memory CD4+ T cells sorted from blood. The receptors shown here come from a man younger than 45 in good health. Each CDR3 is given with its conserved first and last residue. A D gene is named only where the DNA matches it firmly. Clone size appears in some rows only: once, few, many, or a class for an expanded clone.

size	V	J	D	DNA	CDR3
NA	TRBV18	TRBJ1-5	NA	TGTGCCAGCTCACCCCAGGGGAAGGAGCCCCAGCATTTT	CASSPQGKEPQHF
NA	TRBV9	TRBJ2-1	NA	TGTGCCAGCAGCGTAGGGTCCATGGCGGTTGAGCAGTTCTTC	CASSVGSMAVEQFF
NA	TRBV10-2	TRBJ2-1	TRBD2	TGCGCCAGCAGTCCTCCGACTAGCGGCTCCTACAATGAGCAGTTCTTC	CASSPPTSGSYNEQFF
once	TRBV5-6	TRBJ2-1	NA	TGTGCCAGCAGCTTCAATAAAGGAACGGGAGAAGCCAATGAGCAGTTCTTC	CASSFNKGTGEANEQFF
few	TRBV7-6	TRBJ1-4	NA	TGTGCCAGCAGGAACATCAATGAAAAACTGTTTTTT	CASRNINEKLFF
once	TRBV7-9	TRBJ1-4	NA	TGTGCCAGCAGCTTCCCCAACCCTACCGGGGCATTGCTGTTTTTT	CASSFPNPTGALLFF
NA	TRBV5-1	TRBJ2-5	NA	TGCGCCAGCAGCTTGGCCGGGATAAAAGAGACCCAGTACTTC	CASSLAGIKETQYF
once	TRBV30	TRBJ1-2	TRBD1	TGTGCCTGCCAACAGACAGGGAGAGAAGGCTACACCTTC	CACQQTGREGYTF
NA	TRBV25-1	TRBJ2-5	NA	TGTGCCAGCACCCAAGGAGGCACCAAAGAGACCCAGTACTTC	CASTQGGTKETQYF
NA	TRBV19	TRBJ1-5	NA	TGTGCCAGTAGTATAACTCGATCCTATAGCAATCAGCCCCAGCATTTT	CASSITRSYSNQPQHF
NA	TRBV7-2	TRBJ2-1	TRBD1	TGTGCCAGCAGAAAAATAGGGACAGGATTCAATGAGCAGTTCTTC	CASRKIGTGFNEQFF
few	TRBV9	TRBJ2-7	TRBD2	TGTGCCAGCAGTGGGGGGACTAGTTCCTACGAGCAGTACTTC	CASSGGTSSYEQYF
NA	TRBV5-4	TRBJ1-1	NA	TGTGCCAGCAGCCTCAGGAGAATGAACACTGAAGCTTTCTTT	CASSLRRMNTEAFF
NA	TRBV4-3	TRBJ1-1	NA	TGCGCCAGCAGCCGCACGATGCAGGGGATGAACACTGAAGCTTTCTTT	CASSRTMQGMNTEAFF
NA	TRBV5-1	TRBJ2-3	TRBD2	TGCGCCAGCAGCCCCCGGGGTAGCGGGAGTGGAGATACGCAGTATTTT	CASSPRGSGSGDTQYF
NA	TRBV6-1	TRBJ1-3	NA	TGTGCCAGCAGTGATCTTGGGGGAGCTTACACCATATATTTT	CASSDLGGAYTIYF
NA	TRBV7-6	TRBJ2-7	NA	TGTGCCAGCAGCTTAGGGGCTTACGAGCAGTACTTC	CASSLGAYEQYF
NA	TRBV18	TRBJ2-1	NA	TGTGCCAGCTCACCACAAAGCTCCGATACCCCGTTCTTC	CASSPQSSDTPFF
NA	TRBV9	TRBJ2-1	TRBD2	TGTGCCAGCAGCGTAGGCAGCGGGAGTTACAATGAGCAGTTCTTC	CASSVGSGSYNEQFF
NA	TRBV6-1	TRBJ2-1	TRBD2	TGTGCCAGCAGTGGCCGGGAGGGCCCCTACAATGAGCAGTTCTTC	CASSGREGPYNEQFF
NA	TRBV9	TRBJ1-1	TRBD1	TGTGCCAGCAGCGTAGAGGGACAGGGGAACACTGAAGCTTTCTTT	CASSVEGQGNTEAFF